This record looks at one T cell receptor (beta chain) sequence and its context. The antigen remains unidentified. Preparation of TCR beta libraries was done by quantitative 5'-RACE with molecular barcodes. TCRdb analysed the 5' RACE reads with MiXCR anew, one entry per CDR3 protein. Of 340,000 or so distinct CDR3 sequences in the sample, around 15% were seen once. The germline V gene has CDR1 SGDLS and CDR2 YYNGEE. This CDR3 contains 16 residues. Trimming cost V 4 bases and J 1 base, with 12 bases left between them. The data originate from a study of CD8 T cells in ankylosing spondylitis. Study-wide findings and caveats: Disease-linked clones bore a CD8+ phenotype, appearing relatively rarely in peripheral blood. Disease-associated clones were reportedly significantly overrepresented in matched ankylosing spondylitis synovial fluid. Roughly eight highly homologous variants formed a TCR beta motif that appeared characteristic of ankylosing spondylitis blood.

This TCR came from a male donor with ankylosing spondylitis or in good health (not recorded which). Sequenced: blood, either unsorted or a sorted T cell fraction (not recorded which). The V and J genes are TRBV9 and TRBJ2-6; D gene uncertain. The CDR3 loop is CASSSQKLSGANVLTF. CDR3 DNA sequence: TGTGCCAGCAGCTCCCAAAAACTGTCTGGGGCCAACGTCCTGACTTTC. Based on the CDR3 plus reference TRBV9 and TRBJ2-6, the full variable domain is DSGVTQTPKHLITATGQRVTLRCSPRSGDLSVYWYQQSLDQGLQFLIQYYNGEERAKGNILERFSAQQFPDLHSELNLSSLELGDSALYFCASSSQKLSGANVLTFGAGSRLTVL.